This section outlines one T cell receptor (beta chain) sequence together with its context. Its antigen remains unidentified. This entry comes from a study of OX40 agonist ivuxolimab in advanced cancers. Study-wide points: The antigens recognized by the expanded peripheral T cells, that is their antigen specificity, were not determined. Some patients who did not respond also had low normalized T-cell clonal expansion. Clonal expansion by week 6 occurred in CD4+ and CD8+ blood T cells (at 0.1 to 3.0 mg/kg).

Sequencing was performed with immunoSEQ multiplex PCR; in TCRdb, only in-frame clones are kept and a portion is missing. This sample carries some 74,000 clones, about 88% of them seen once, and the ten largest clones take about 1%. Source: CD4+ or CD8+ T cells sorted from blood, taken in a trial of the OX40 agonist ivuxolimab. The TCR originated in an adult with an advanced solid tumor such as melanoma, head and neck, liver or kidney cancer.

In nucleotides, the CDR3 is TGTGCCAGCAGCGTCGCTAGCGGGCGGGGGGAGCTGTTTTTT. It codes for CASSVASGRGELFF. V is TRBV28 and J is TRBJ2-2; the match to TRBD2 covers 8 bases. Germline V gene data show CDR1 as MDHEN and CDR2 as SYDVKM. This CDR3 comprises 14 residues. V lost 6 bases, J lost 8 bases, and 8 bases stayed unmatched.